The 18 T cell receptor beta chains below all came from one sample that was sequenced in a study of T cell repertoires in cytomegalovirus infection. Using its own MiXCR run on the reads, TCRdb lists one record per CDR3 protein. The sample contains about a million distinct CDR3 sequences, roughly 30% of which appear only once. The antigens these receptors bind are not known. The sequencing here drew on cultured CD8+ T cells from PBMCs, taken from culture after CMV antigen stimulation. The receptors originated from a human donor in good health (CMV status not recorded). Some clones in this sample may be carry-over from other donors' samples.

This clonotype was seen only a few times. The chain combines TRBV6-5 with TRBJ2-1; possible D gene TRBD1, 5 bases. The CDR3 is 18 residues long. V gave up 0 bases and J gave up 0 bases, with 15 bases separating them. Germline-derived CDR1 and CDR2 are MNHEY and SVGAGI. The DNA of the CDR3 is TGTGCCAGCAGTTACTCGCCTCTGACAGTGTACTCCTACAATGAGCAGTTCTTC. Protein product: CASSYSPLTVYSYNEQFF.

The J gene is TRBJ2-3, the V gene TRBV2, with 9 bases aligning to TRBD1. Trimming at V came to 8 bases and at J to 2 bases, leaving 5 bases not matched to a gene. The CDR3 extends over 14 amino acids. Germline assignment: CDR1 SNHLY and CDR2 FYNNEI. DNA for the CDR3: TGTGCCAGCTTCGGGACAGGGTACACAGATACGCAGTATTTT. It codes for CASFGTGYTDTQYF.

The chain is built from TRBV10-3 and TRBJ2-1; 9 bases are a match to TRBD2. Germline V gene sequence: CDR1 ENHRY, CDR2 SYGVKD. The CDR3 consists of 14 residues. The J segment lost 5 bases and the V segment lost 7 bases, leaving 6 bases of the junction unmatched. The CDR3 DNA reads TGTGCCATCATCGGGACTAGCAGACACAATGAGCAGTTCTTC. Protein product: CAIIGTSRHNEQFF.

This clonotype was seen ten or more times. The CDR3 reads CASGSPDTQYF. The CDR3 DNA sequence: TGTGCCAGCGGATCCCCAGATACGCAGTATTTT. The chain links TRBV27 to TRBJ2-3, with D unresolved. In germline, CDR1 is MNHEY, CDR2 SMNVEV (reference sequence). V gave up 8 bases and J gave up 4 bases, with 7 bases separating them. This CDR3 has 11 residues.

This clonotype appeared a few times. The chain carries TRBV7-9 and TRBJ1-1; weak D call: TRBD1 (5 bases). CDR3 length: 15 amino acids. Trimming pared 2 bases from V and 2 bases from J, leaving 12 bases between. CDR1 and CDR2 from the germline V gene are SEHNR and FQNEAQ (reference sequence). The CDR3 region is CASSLIGRGNTEAFF. CDR3 in DNA: TGTGCCAGCAGCTTAATAGGTAGGGGCAACACTGAAGCTTTCTTT.

This clonotype has a count of ten or more. The chain uses TRBV7-8 and TRBJ2-7, with D maybe TRBD1 (5 bases). Germline V gives CDR1 SGHVS, CDR2 FQNEAQ. This CDR3 contains 13 residues. Trimming stripped 6 bases from V and 7 bases from J, with 16 bases between. CDR3: CASRTSRVEEQYF. The CDR3 nucleotides read TGTGCCAGCAGAACGAGCAGGGTAGAGGAGCAGTACTTC.

This clonotype was found a few times. The chain has TRBV5-1 and TRBJ2-1; D tentatively reads TRBD1 or TRBD2 (5 bases each). The V gene lost 5 bases and the J gene lost 1 base, with 16 bases spanning the gap. This CDR3 is 16 amino acids long. The germline CDR1 and CDR2 sequences are SGHRS and YFSETQ. CDR3 residues: CASRGVDESSYNEQFF. DNA of the CDR3: TGCGCCAGCAGGGGGGTAGACGAGTCGTCCTACAATGAGCAGTTCTTC. Looking up the rest from reference TRBV5-1 and TRBJ2-1 gives the full variable domain: KAGVTQTPRYLIKTRGQQVTLSCSPISGHRSVSWYQQTPGQGLQFLFEYFSETQRNKGNFPGRFSGRQFSNSRSEMNVSTLELGDSALYLCASRGVDESSYNEQFFGPGTRLTVL.

This chain joins TRBV7-9 and TRBJ1-5; D not certain. V was trimmed by 5 bases and J by 5 bases, leaving 16 bases between them. The CDR3 extends over 15 amino acids. The germline CDR1 and CDR2 sequences are SEHNR and FQNEAQ (reference sequence). CDR3 sequence: CASSPSGIADQPQHF. The CDR3 DNA sequence: TGTGCCAGCAGCCCCTCCGGGATCGCGGATCAGCCCCAGCATTTT.

The chain joins TRBV7-9 to TRBJ2-1; D gene unclear. In germline, CDR1 is SEHNR, CDR2 FQNEAQ (reference sequence). Trimming cost V 5 bases and J 2 bases, with 16 bases left between them. This CDR3 contains 16 residues. CDR3: CASSLRSSTPYNEQFF. The CDR3 region has the DNA TGTGCCAGCAGCCTTCGGTCTTCTACCCCCTACAATGAGCAGTTCTTC.

In its sample, this clonotype was seen a few times. V usage is TRBV7-9 and J usage is TRBJ2-1; weak D call: TRBD2 (6 bases). The CDR3 is 18 residues long. Trimming took 2 bases from V and 9 from J, leaving 26 bases between them. Germline V CDR1 and CDR2: SEHNR, FQNEAQ (reference sequence). The CDR3 is CASSLSFRRGEVRGEQFF. DNA of the CDR3: TGTGCCAGCAGCTTATCATTCCGACGCGGGGAGGTCCGGGGTGAGCAGTTCTTC. The full variable domain, its missing parts supplied by reference TRBV7-9 and TRBJ2-1, is DTGVSQNPRHKITKRGQNVTFRCDPISEHNRLYWYRQTLGQGPEFLTYFQNEAQLEKSRLLSDRFSAERPKGSFSTLEIQRTEQGDSAMYLCASSLSFRRGEVRGEQFFGPGTRLTVL.

As for this clonotype: A read error may account for a junction end that differs from germline. This chain's CDR3 is CANSPAGATNEKLFF. The CDR3, as DNA: TGTGCCAACAGCCCTGCAGGTGCAACTAATGAAAAACTGTTTTTT. The chain carries TRBV7-6 and TRBJ1-4; D uncertain. Germline-derived CDR1 and CDR2 are SGHVS and FNYEAQ. CDR3 length: 15 amino acids.

This sequence joins TRBV5-4 and TRBJ2-1, with a possible D match to TRBD2 (6 bases). V lost 3 bases and J 5 bases, leaving 18 bases between the germline ends. The CDR3 length is 16 residues. Germline V CDR1 and CDR2: SGHNT, YYREEE (reference sequence). The DNA for the CDR3 is TGTGCCAGCAGCTCCCCCCGGGACTCGAGGAACAATGAGCAGTTCTTC. Translation gives CASSSPRDSRNNEQFF.

The chain has TRBV7-9 and TRBJ1-5; 8 bases match TRBD1. Losses at the gene ends were 4 bases for V and 5 bases for J; bases not matched to a gene: 1. The germline V gene has CDR1 SEHNR and CDR2 FQNEAQ (reference sequence). This CDR3 is built from 13 residues. The DNA of the CDR3 is TGTGCCAGCAGCTCGGACAGGGATCAGCCCCAGCATTTT. Translating it yields CASSSDRDQPQHF.

The sample holds one count of this clonotype. CDR3 coding DNA: TGTGCCAGCAGCCCCCTTACTGGCGGGAACACTGAAGCTTTCTTT. It specifies CASSPLTGGNTEAFF. The rearrangement links TRBV7-9 to TRBJ1-1; no clear D gene. Germline V gene lookup returns CDR1 SEHNR and CDR2 FQNEAQ (reference sequence). The V gene lost 5 bases and the J gene lost 1 base, with 14 bases spanning the gap. The CDR3 is 15 amino acids.

This clonotype was seen more than once but under ten times. V is TRBV12-3 or TRBV12-4 and J is TRBJ2-2; 9 bases are shared with TRBD1. The CDR3 extends over 15 amino acids. Trimming cost V 6 bases and J 7 bases; bases outside gene matches: 9. CDR3 region: CASSEGTGWFGELFF. As DNA, the CDR3 is TGTGCCAGCAGCGAAGGGACAGGGTGGTTCGGGGAGCTGTTTTTT.

The chain links TRBV7-6 to TRBJ1-2, with a tentative D call TRBD1 (6 bases). There are 13 residues in the CDR3. Germline V lookup: CDR1 SGHVS, CDR2 FNYEAQ. V was cut by 1 base and J by 10 bases, with 13 bases left in between. The DNA for the CDR3 is TGTGCCAGCAGCTTAGGAGGGGGGGACGACTACACCTTC. Amino acids: CASSLGGGDDYTF.

This sequence joins TRBV20-1 and TRBJ1-2; D perhaps matches TRBD1 (6 bases). CDR3 length equals 13 residues. Trimming stripped 4 bases from V and 6 bases from J, with 15 bases between. CDR1 is DFQATT and CDR2 is SNEGSKA in the germline V gene (reference sequence). The CDR3 spells CSATVHRENGYTF. For the CDR3, the DNA is TGCAGTGCTACAGTGCACAGGGAGAATGGCTACACCTTC.

This clonotype was seen only once. V is TRBV4-1 and J is TRBJ2-3; 9 bases line up with TRBD2. V shed 0 bases and J 3 bases; nucleotides not matched to a gene: 4. The CDR3 is made up of 16 amino acids. Germline CDR1 is MGHRA and CDR2 is YSYEKL. CDR3 loop: CASSQESGGFTDTQYF. In DNA form, the CDR3 reads TGCGCCAGCAGCCAAGAGAGCGGGGGGTTTACAGATACGCAGTATTTT.